This T cell receptor (beta chain) was found in a study of T cell changes during pregnancy in multiple sclerosis. This CDR3 has 14 residues. V shed 5 bases and J 8 bases; nucleotides not matched to a gene: 8. Per the germline V gene, CDR1 is SGHVS and CDR2 is FQNEAQ. The data were produced by immunoSEQ multiplex PCR, yet TCRdb's version contains in-frame clones alone and is incomplete. The profile shows some 28,000 clones, around 86% of them singletons. The source of this sequence is a female donor in good health, enrolled as a control in a pregnancy study. The V call is TRBV7-8, the J call TRBJ1-4, with 7 nucleotides matching TRBD1. Sample: CD4+ T cells from peripheral blood mononuclear cells, taken in the first trimester of pregnancy. CDR3 region: CASSIGQVGEKLFF. Here the CDR3 DNA reads TGTGCCAGCAGCATTGGACAGGTGGGGGAAAAACTGTTTTTT. Full variable domain (missing parts from reference TRBV7-8 and TRBJ1-4): GAGVSQSPRYKVAKRGQDVALRCDPISGHVSLFWYQQALGQGPEFLTYFQNEAQLDKSGLPSDRFFAERPEGSVSTLKIQRTQQEDSAVYLCASSIGQVGEKLFFGSGTQLSVL.